This TCR beta chain was captured by sequencing in a study of T cell changes during pregnancy in multiple sclerosis. The CDR3 extends over 14 amino acids. Per germline, CDR1 LGHNA and CDR2 YNFKEQ. With 3 bases removed from V and 0 bases from J, the gap between germline ends came to 9 bases. Clones were read by immunoSEQ multiplex PCR, and TCRdb kept only the in-frame ones, dropping some. The sample lists 20,000 to 30,000 clones; more than 75% were seen once. This sequence originates from a female donor in good health, enrolled as a control in a pregnancy study. Sample: CD4+ T cells from peripheral blood mononuclear cells, taken in the first trimester of pregnancy. The chain combines TRBV4-2 with TRBJ2-7, with D perhaps matching TRBD2 (5 bases). The CDR3 protein is CASSQEVISYEQYF. Here the CDR3 DNA reads TGTGCCAGCAGCCAGGAGGTTATCTCCTACGAGCAGTACTTC.